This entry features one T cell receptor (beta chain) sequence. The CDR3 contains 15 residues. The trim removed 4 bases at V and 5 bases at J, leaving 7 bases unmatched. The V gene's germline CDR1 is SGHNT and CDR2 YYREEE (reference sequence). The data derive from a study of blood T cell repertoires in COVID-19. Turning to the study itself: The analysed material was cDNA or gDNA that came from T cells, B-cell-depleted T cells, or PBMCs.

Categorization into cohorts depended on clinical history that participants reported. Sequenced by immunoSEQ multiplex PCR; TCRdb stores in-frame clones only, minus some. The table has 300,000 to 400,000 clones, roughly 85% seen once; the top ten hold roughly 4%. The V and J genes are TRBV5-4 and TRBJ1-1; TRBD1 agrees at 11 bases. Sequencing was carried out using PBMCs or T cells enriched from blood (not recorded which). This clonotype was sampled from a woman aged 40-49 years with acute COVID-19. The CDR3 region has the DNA TGTGCCAGCAGCACACAAGGGACAGGGGGGACTGAAGCTTTCTTT. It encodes CASSTQGTGGTEAFF.